A single sample gave rise to the 21 T cell receptor beta chains below, sequenced in a study of blood T cell repertoires in COVID-19. TCRdb's table, derived via immunoSEQ multiplex PCR, lists solely in-frame clones and lacks some. The sample consists of some 200,000 clones, 86% of them appearing once. The sample comprised peripheral blood. The receptors shown here come from a woman of 80 years or more in a cohort sampled during active or convalescent COVID-19.

This sequence joins TRBV6-2 or TRBV6-3 and TRBJ2-7, with 10 bases that match TRBD2. The germline V gene encodes CDR1 MNHEY and CDR2 SVGEGT. The CDR3 runs to 12 residues. The CDR3 DNA reads TGTGCCAGCAGTAATAGCGGGGGGAGATCGGACGTC. Its translation is CASSNSGGRSDV.

This chain uses TRBV19 with TRBJ1-5, with D maybe TRBD1 (5 bases). Trimming pared 3 bases from V and 6 bases from J, leaving 15 bases between. Germline V CDR1 and CDR2: LNHDA, SQIVND (reference sequence). The CDR3 is made up of 15 amino acids. The DNA of the CDR3 is TGTGCCAGTAGTATTAGGGGAAACCCACGTCAGCCCCAGCATTTT. It translates to CASSIRGNPRQPQHF.

The CDR3 DNA sequence: TGCGCCAGCAGCCAAACAGGGCTTCCTGGAAACACCATATATTTT. Residues: CASSQTGLPGNTIYF. The chain couples TRBV4-1 to TRBJ1-3; weak D call: TRBD1 (6 bases). The V and J ends lost 2 bases and 2 bases respectively, with 10 bases between them. CDR1 is MGHRA and CDR2 is YSYEKL in the germline V gene. This CDR3 has 15 amino acids.

This clone has a single count. This rearrangement joins TRBV28 to TRBJ2-6; TRBD1 matches at 7 bases. With V trimmed by 5 bases and J by 0 bases, 7 bases remained unmatched. The germline CDR1 and CDR2 sequences are MDHEN and SYDVKM. The CDR3 is 17 amino acids. This chain's CDR3 is CASSPPQGVSGANVLTF. The CDR3 bases are TGTGCCAGCAGTCCCCCGCAGGGGGTCTCTGGGGCCAACGTCCTGACTTTC.

The genes are TRBV7-2 and TRBJ1-6; TRBD1 matches 7 bases. CDR1 and CDR2 (germline): SGHTA, FQGNSA. The CDR3 covers 16 residues. The V gene end was trimmed by 10 bases and the J gene end by 0 bases; junction bases not matched to a gene: 9. CDR3 DNA sequence: TGTGCCACACCTCCAGGGGGTAGCTCCTATAATTCACCCCTCCACTTT. Protein sequence: CATPPGGSSYNSPLHF. Full variable domain (rest looked up from reference TRBV7-2 and TRBJ1-6): GAGVSQSPSNKVTEKGKDVELRCDPISGHTALYWYRQSLGQGLEFLIYFQGNSAPDKSGLPSDRFSAERTGGSVSTLTIQRTQQEDSAVYLCATPPGGSSYNSPLHFGNGTRLTVT.

V usage is TRBV3-1 (or the pseudogene TRBV3-2) and J usage is TRBJ2-5; TRBD1 agrees at 7 bases. The germline V gene has CDR1 LGHDT and CDR2 YNNKEL (reference sequence). This CDR3 contains 14 residues. J was trimmed by 8 bases and V by 5 bases; bases with no gene match: 11. This chain's CDR3 is CASSETGRALTQYF. The CDR3 DNA reads TGTGCCAGCAGCGAGACAGGGCGGGCTCTAACCCAGTACTTC.

The chain employs TRBV9 and TRBJ1-6; 10 nucleotides line up with TRBD1. This CDR3 comprises 16 residues. CDR1 and CDR2 (germline): SGDLS, YYNGEE. The ends lost 0 bases at V and 10 bases at J; junction bases unmatched: 7. The CDR3 loop reads CASSVAHGTGDSPLHF. In DNA, the CDR3 is TGTGCCAGCAGCGTAGCCCATGGGACAGGGGACTCACCCCTCCACTTT.

This rearrangement joins TRBV10-2 to TRBJ1-1; TRBD1 agrees at 8 bases. Per germline, CDR1 WSHSY and CDR2 SAAADI. The CDR3 consists of 12 residues. Trimming at V came to 1 base and at J to 8 bases, leaving 0 bases not matched to a gene. CDR3 amino acids: CASSEWTGEAFF. CDR3 sequence (DNA): TGCGCCAGCAGTGAGTGGACAGGGGAAGCTTTCTTT.

The chain recombines TRBV20-1 with TRBJ1-5; D may be TRBD1 (5 bases). Deletions cut 3 bases from V and 6 bases from J, with 15 bases between. The germline CDR1 and CDR2 sequences are DFQATT and SNEGSKA (reference sequence). This CDR3 contains 14 residues. CDR3 residues: CSASRGEVSQPQHF. CDR3 bases: TGCAGTGCTAGTCGGGGGGAGGTAAGTCAGCCCCAGCATTTT.

The genes are TRBV9 and TRBJ2-7, with 9 bases that match TRBD1. V dropped 2 bases and J dropped 4; count of bases not matched to a gene: 7. The CDR3 spans 15 residues. Germline V lookup: CDR1 SGDLS, CDR2 YYNGEE. CDR3 DNA: TGTGCCAGCAGCGTTACAGGGGGCTTTGAGTACGAGCAGTACTTC. This encodes CASSVTGGFEYEQYF.

The V gene is TRBV9, the J gene TRBJ2-3; D might be TRBD1 (6 bases). The CDR3 has 15 amino acids. V was trimmed by 0 bases and J by 0 bases, leaving 8 bases between them. Germline lookup yields CDR1 SGDLS and CDR2 YYNGEE. The CDR3, as DNA: TGTGCCAGCAGCGTAGAAGGGACAAGCACAGATACGCAGTATTTT. It codes for CASSVEGTSTDTQYF.

The rearrangement links TRBV5-1 to TRBJ2-3, with 12 bases matching TRBD2. CDR1 is SGHRS and CDR2 is YFSETQ in the germline V gene. The length of the CDR3 is 16 residues. V lost 5 bases, J lost 0 bases, and 4 bases stayed unmatched. DNA of the CDR3: TGCGCCAGCAGGCAACTAGCGGGGGGCAGCACAGATACGCAGTATTTT. Amino acid sequence: CASRQLAGGSTDTQYF.

CDR3 region: CASSPGGIRYEQYV. CDR3 nucleotides: TGTGCCAGCAGCCCCGGAGGGATACGCTACGAGCAGTACGTC. This chain joins TRBV11-2 and TRBJ2-7; tentative D call: TRBD2 (6 bases). V was shortened by 5 bases and J by 3 bases, with 14 bases between the two germline ends. CDR1 and CDR2 (germline): SGHAT, FQNNGV. CDR3 size: 14 residues.

The chain is built from TRBV9 and TRBJ2-1; TRBD2 might be the D (6 bases). This CDR3 region has 15 residues. Trimming took off 2 bases at V and 2 bases at J, with 11 bases between the two ends. CDR1 SGDLS and CDR2 YYNGEE come from the germline V gene. CDR3 bases: TGTGCCAGCAGCGTCGACGGGAGTACCTACAATGAGCAGTTCTTC. Protein product: CASSVDGSTYNEQFF.

V gene TRBV27 combines with J gene TRBJ1-1; TRBD1 matches at 9 bases. The junction had 10 bases not matched to a gene; V was cut back by 6 bases and J by 5 bases. Germline CDR1 reads MNHEY; CDR2 reads SMNVEV (reference sequence). The length of the CDR3 is 15 residues. CDR3: CASSPTRDRVTEAFF. The CDR3 region has the DNA TGTGCCAGCAGCCCAACCCGGGACAGGGTGACTGAAGCTTTCTTT.

V usage is TRBV6-2 or TRBV6-3 and J usage is TRBJ2-3; a possible D gene is TRBD1 (5 bases). Germline CDR1 MNHEY, CDR2 SVGEGT. The CDR3 covers 16 residues. V dropped 6 bases and J dropped 0 bases, with 16 bases sitting between them. CDR3 sequence (DNA): TGTGCCAGCAGCTCAGGGTTCCTTTTTAGCACAGATACGCAGTATTTT. Protein sequence: CASSSGFLFSTDTQYF.

J is TRBJ2-7 and V is TRBV5-5; 10 bases are shared with TRBD1. The CDR3 runs 14 residues. Per germline, CDR1 SGHKS and CDR2 YYEKEE (reference sequence). V was clipped by 4 bases and J by 1 base; unmatched bases: 2. This CDR3 reads CASSRDRGSYEQYF. The CDR3 nucleotides are TGTGCCAGCAGCCGGGACAGGGGTTCCTACGAGCAGTACTTC.

The chain carries TRBV7-2 and TRBJ1-4; 10 positions match TRBD1. The CDR3 is 15 amino acids. The germline V gene encodes CDR1 SGHTA and CDR2 FQGNSA. With 5 bases clipped from V and 3 bases from J, the junction kept 3 bases outside the gene matches. The CDR3 sequence: CASSAGQGANEKLFF. The CDR3 DNA sequence: TGTGCCAGCAGCGCAGGACAGGGGGCTAATGAAAAACTGTTTTTT.

The chain joins TRBV6-1 to TRBJ2-7; 10 bases are a match to TRBD2. The CDR3 loop spans 16 amino acids. Germline values: CDR1 MNHNS, CDR2 SASEGT. V lost 2 bases, J lost 1 base, and 5 bases stayed unmatched. In nucleotides, the CDR3 is TGTGCCAGCAGTGAAATAGCGGGGGGCCCGTCCTACGAGCAGTACTTC. Amino acid sequence: CASSEIAGGPSYEQYF.

The genes are TRBV3-1 (or the pseudogene TRBV3-2) and TRBJ1-3; weak D call: TRBD1 (5 bases). Germline loops: CDR1 LGHDT, CDR2 YNNKEL (reference sequence). V lost 1 base and J 2 bases, leaving 6 bases between the germline ends. CDR3 length: 14 residues. The CDR3 nucleotides read TGTGCCAGCAGCCAAGGACAGACTGGAAACACCATATATTTT. Translating it yields CASSQGQTGNTIYF.

CDR3 nucleotides: TGTGCCAGCAGTTTAAGGGGACAGGGGACCTACGAGCAGTACTTC. Its protein product is CASSLRGQGTYEQYF. This rearrangement joins TRBV27 to TRBJ2-7; 10 bases align to TRBD1. Germline trimming cut 2 bases from V and 2 bases from J; bases unmatched to any gene: 3. The germline V gene has CDR1 MNHEY and CDR2 SMNVEV (reference sequence). The CDR3 sequence is 15 residues long.